The sequence of this T cell receptor beta chain was determined in a study of blood T cell repertoires in COVID-19. Germline CDR1 SGHTA, CDR2 FQGTGA. V was pared by 8 bases and J by 6 bases, with 3 bases of the junction left unmatched. The CDR3 runs to 14 residues. Sequencing used immunoSEQ multiplex PCR; TCRdb keeps in-frame clones, though not all of them. The sample shows about 50,000 clones, roughly 91% of them seen only once. What was sequenced was peripheral blood. The chain is built from TRBV7-3 and TRBJ1-6; 11 bases match TRBD1. This TCR came from a human donor in a cohort sampled during active COVID-19. This CDR3 reads CASSGTGGNSPLHF. The CDR3 nucleotides are TGTGCCAGCTCCGGGACAGGGGGTAATTCACCCCTCCACTTT.